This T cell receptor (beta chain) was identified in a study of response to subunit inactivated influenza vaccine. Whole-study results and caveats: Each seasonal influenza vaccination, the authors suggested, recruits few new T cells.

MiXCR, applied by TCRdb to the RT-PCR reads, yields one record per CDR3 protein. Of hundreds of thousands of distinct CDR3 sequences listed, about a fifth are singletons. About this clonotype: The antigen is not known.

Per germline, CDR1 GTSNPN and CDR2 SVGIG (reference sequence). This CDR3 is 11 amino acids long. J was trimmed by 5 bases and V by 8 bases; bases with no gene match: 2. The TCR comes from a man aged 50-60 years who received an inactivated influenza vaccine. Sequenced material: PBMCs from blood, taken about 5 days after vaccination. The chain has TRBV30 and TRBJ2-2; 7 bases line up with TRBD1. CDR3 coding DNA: TGTGCCCTGGACAGGACCGGGGAGCTGTTTTTT. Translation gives CALDRTGELFF.